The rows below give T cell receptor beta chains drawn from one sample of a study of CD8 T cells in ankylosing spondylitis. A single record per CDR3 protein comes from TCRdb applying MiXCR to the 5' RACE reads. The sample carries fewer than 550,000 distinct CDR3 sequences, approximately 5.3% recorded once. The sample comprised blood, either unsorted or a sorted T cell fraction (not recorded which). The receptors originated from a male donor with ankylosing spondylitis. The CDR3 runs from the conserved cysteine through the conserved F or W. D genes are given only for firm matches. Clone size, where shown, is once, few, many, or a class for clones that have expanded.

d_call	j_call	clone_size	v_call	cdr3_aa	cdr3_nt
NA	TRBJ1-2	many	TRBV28	CASRGTGVDGYTF	TGTGCCAGCAGGGGAACAGGTGTGGATGGCTACACCTTC
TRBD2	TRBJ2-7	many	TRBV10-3	CAISVLAGGPSDEQYF	TGTGCCATCAGTGTATTGGCGGGAGGGCCGTCCGACGAGCAGTACTTC
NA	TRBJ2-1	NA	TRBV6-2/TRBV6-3	CASSDRAGSSYNEQFF	TGTGCCAGCAGTGATCGAGCCGGGTCCTCCTACAATGAGCAGTTCTTC
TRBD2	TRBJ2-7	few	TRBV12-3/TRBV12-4	CASSSPNLSGSYEQYF	TGTGCCAGCAGTTCACCTAATCTTAGCGGGAGCTACGAGCAGTACTTC
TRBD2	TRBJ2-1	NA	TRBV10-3	CAISDPAGAAFF	TGTGCCATCAGTGACCCGGCGGGAGCCGCGTTCTTC
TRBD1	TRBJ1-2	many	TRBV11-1	CASSPVDRGWSANYGYTF	TGTGCCAGCAGCCCAGTGGACAGGGGATGGAGCGCTAACTATGGCTACACCTTC
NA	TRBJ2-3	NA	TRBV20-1	CSARDWRRITDTQYF	TGCAGTGCTAGAGATTGGCGGCGTATCACAGATACGCAGTATTTT
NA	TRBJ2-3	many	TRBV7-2	CASSLYRGTDTQYF	TGTGCCAGCAGCTTATACCGAGGTACAGATACGCAGTATTTT
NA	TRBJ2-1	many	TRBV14	CASSQFEVDYNEQFF	TGTGCCAGCAGCCAGTTTGAAGTTGACTACAATGAGCAGTTCTTC
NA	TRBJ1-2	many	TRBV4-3	CASSQDLLGTLNYGYTF	TGCGCCAGCAGCCAAGATTTGTTGGGTACCCTTAACTATGGCTACACCTTC
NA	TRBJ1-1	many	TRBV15	CATTERGGPYSTEAFF	TGTGCCACCACGGAGAGAGGGGGTCCCTATTCTACTGAAGCTTTCTTT
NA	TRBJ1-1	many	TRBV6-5	CASSYGSTSEAFF	TGTGCCAGCAGTTACGGTTCCACCTCTGAAGCTTTCTTT
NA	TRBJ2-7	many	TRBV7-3	CASSWTVPYEQYF	TGTGCCAGCAGCTGGACAGTACCCTACGAGCAGTACTTC
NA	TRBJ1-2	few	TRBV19	CASTIKGKGRNYGYTF	TGTGCCAGTACCATAAAGGGAAAGGGCCGGAACTATGGCTACACCTTC
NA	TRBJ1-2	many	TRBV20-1	CSARPIGGYGYTF	TGCAGTGCTAGACCCATAGGGGGCTATGGCTACACCTTC
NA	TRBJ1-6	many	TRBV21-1	CASSKVTGKNSPLHF	TGTGCCAGCAGCAAAGTAACAGGGAAAAATTCACCCCTCCACTTT
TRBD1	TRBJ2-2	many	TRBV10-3	CATTGVTGELFF	TGTGCCACGACAGGGGTCACCGGGGAGCTGTTTTTT
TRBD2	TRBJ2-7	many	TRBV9	CASSVSGLAGDEQYF	TGTGCCAGCAGCGTATCCGGACTAGCGGGAGACGAGCAGTACTTC
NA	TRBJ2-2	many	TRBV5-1	CASSFDYTGELFF	TGCGCCAGCAGCTTCGACTACACCGGGGAGCTGTTTTTT
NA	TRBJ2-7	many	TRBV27	CASRSTRGGYEQYF	TGTGCCAGCAGATCCACGAGGGGTGGCTACGAGCAGTACTTC
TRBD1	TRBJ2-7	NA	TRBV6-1	CASTREYGHRDSYEQYF	TGTGCCAGCACCCGAGAGTACGGTCACCGGGACAGCTACGAGCAGTACTTC
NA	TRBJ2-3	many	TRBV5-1	CASSRTRGSADTQYF	TGCGCCAGCAGCCGGACGCGGGGTTCGGCAGATACGCAGTATTTT
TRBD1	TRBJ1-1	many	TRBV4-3	CASSQDRQGLGTEAFF	TGCGCCAGCAGCCAAGACCGACAGGGTCTGGGGACTGAAGCTTTCTTT
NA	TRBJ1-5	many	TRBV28	CASSSDGENQPQHF	TGTGCCAGCAGTTCGGACGGCGAGAATCAGCCCCAGCATTTT
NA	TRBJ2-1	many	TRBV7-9	CASSLSGAKGNEQFF	TGTGCCAGCAGCTTATCAGGGGCGAAGGGGAATGAGCAGTTCTTC
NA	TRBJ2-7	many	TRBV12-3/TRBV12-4	CASSREGYEQYF	TGTGCCAGCAGCCGCGAGGGATACGAGCAGTACTTC
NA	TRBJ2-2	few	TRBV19	CASSDRAANTGELFF	TGTGCCAGTAGTGATAGGGCAGCGAACACCGGGGAGCTGTTTTTT
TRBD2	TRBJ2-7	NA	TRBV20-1	CSARRSGSFYEQYF	TGCAGTGCTAGACGTAGCGGGAGTTTCTACGAGCAGTACTTC
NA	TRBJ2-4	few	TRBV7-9	CASNSVGAKNIQYF	TGTGCCAGCAACTCAGTTGGAGCCAAAAACATTCAGTACTTC